The source of this T cell receptor beta chain is a study of blood T cell repertoires in COVID-19. Turning to the study itself: COVID-19 samples collected from the United States, Italy and Spain covered acute and convalescent phases.

Participants, roughly 18 to 90 years old, spanned under 25 US areas. Participants reported their clinical history, and cohort assignment relied on those reports. In the original analysis: Nucleated cell number was recorded as an estimate derived from reference gene primer amplification. Libraries were prepared by immunoSEQ multiplex PCR; TCRdb keeps only in-frame clonotypes and omits some of them. Clonal size and the V and J genes are those of that table, whereas D and trimming came from the DNA. The table has approximately 240,000 clones, just over 90% seen once; the top ten hold approximately 2%. This CDR3 spans 14 amino acids. V shed 5 bases, J shed 9 bases, and the junction held 10 bases outside the gene matches. Germline V lookup: CDR1 SGHTA, CDR2 FQGNSA.

The rearrangement joins TRBV7-2 to TRBJ2-7, with 10 positions matching TRBD2. The receptor was derived from a young woman who had recovered from COVID-19. The sequenced sample was PBMCs or T cells enriched from blood (not recorded which). CDR3 loop: CASSPALAGHGQYF. The CDR3 DNA reads TGTGCCAGCAGCCCCGCACTAGCGGGGCACGGGCAGTACTTC. Together with reference TRBV7-2 and TRBJ2-7, the CDR3 gives the full variable domain: GAGVSQSPSNKVTEKGKDVELRCDPISGHTALYWYRQSLGQGLEFLIYFQGNSAPDKSGLPSDRFSAERTGGSVSTLTIQRTQQEDSAVYLCASSPALAGHGQYFGPGTRLTVT.